A single sample gave rise to the 15 T cell receptor beta chains below, sequenced in a study of human T cells and chemical hapten exposure. Time point specified: patch test 1, 2 weeks after DPC sensitization. Described treatment: therapeutic diphenylcyclopropenone sensitization with weekly scalp DPC. TCRdb passed the RACE reads through MiXCR, listing each CDR3 protein once. Here the sample spans around 380,000 distinct CDR3 sequences, approximately 5.1% being singletons. Here the sequenced sample was whole blood, taken in connection with sensitization to the hapten diphenylcyclopropenone (DPC). The receptors originated from a woman between 50 and 59 years old with alopecia areata. Some clones in this sample may be carry-over from other donors' samples.

The chain has TRBV2 and TRBJ2-1; D gene unclear. The CDR3 loop spans 15 amino acids. Per the germline V gene, CDR1 is SNHLY and CDR2 is FYNNEI. Trimming removed 7 bases at V and 0 bases at J, with 13 bases between. CDR3 nucleotides: TGTGCCAGCATTTTAGACCGGAGCTCCTACAATGAGCAGTTCTTC. Its protein is CASILDRSSYNEQFF.

This clonotype came up many times. This chain links TRBV29-1 with TRBJ2-5; 7 bases match TRBD1. The CDR3 is made up of 12 amino acids. V lost 3 bases to trimming and J lost 2 bases; unmatched junction nucleotides: 0. The germline V gene has CDR1 SQVTM and CDR2 ANQGSEA. The CDR3 DNA reads as TGCAGCGTTGACAGGGGGCAAGAGACCCAGTACTTC. It is translated as CSVDRGQETQYF. The entire variable domain, with the rest obtained from reference TRBV29-1 and TRBJ2-5, is as follows: SAVISQKPSRDICQRGTSLTIQCQVDSQVTMMFWYRQQPGQSLTLIATANQGSEATYESGFVIDKFPISRPNLTFSTLTVSNMSPEDSSIYLCSVDRGQETQYFGPGTRLLVL.

The sample holds many counts of this clonotype. The V and J genes are TRBV30 and TRBJ2-1; 7 bases agree with TRBD1. This CDR3 has 18 residues. V was pared by 2 bases and J by 0 bases, with 13 bases of the junction left unmatched. CDR1 is GTSNPN, CDR2 SVGIG, per germline (reference sequence). CDR3 residues: CAWSRTDRALSSYNEQFF. CDR3 coding DNA: TGTGCCTGGAGTAGGACCGACAGGGCTCTGAGCTCCTACAATGAGCAGTTCTTC.

There are many counts of this clonotype. The chain combines TRBV4-3 with TRBJ2-1, with a tentative D call TRBD1 (7 bases). Germline assignment: CDR1 LGHNA and CDR2 YSLEER. The germline V and J ends were trimmed by 3 bases and 9 bases, with 12 bases remaining between them. The CDR3 runs 13 residues. The CDR3 loop is CASSQEGASEQFF. The CDR3 nucleotides read TGCGCCAGCAGCCAGGAGGGGGCTAGTGAGCAGTTCTTC.

The table lists this clonotype with many counts. CDR3 sequence: CASSHRTSGGLDEQFF. CDR3 nucleotides: TGTGCCAGCAGTCATCGGACTAGCGGGGGCTTGGATGAGCAGTTCTTC. The chain has TRBV5-5 and TRBJ2-1, with TRBD2 matching over 13 bases. V shed 5 bases and J 8 bases; nucleotides not matched to a gene: 10. The germline V gene encodes CDR1 SGHKS and CDR2 YYEKEE (reference sequence). The CDR3 sequence is 16 residues long.

This clonotype appeared many times. This chain uses TRBV4-2 with TRBJ2-7; TRBD1 is a possible D gene (7 bases). Trimming pared 3 bases from V and 3 bases from J, leaving 12 bases between. The length of the CDR3 is 14 residues. Per germline, CDR1 LGHNA and CDR2 YNFKEQ. The CDR3 is CASSQEGAHYEQYF. The CDR3 DNA reads as TGTGCCAGCAGCCAGGAGGGGGCCCACTACGAGCAGTACTTC.

The rearrangement joins TRBV27 to TRBJ1-4; possible D gene TRBD1, 5 bases. Trimming stripped 1 base from V and 0 bases from J, with 6 bases between. The germline gives CDR1 MNHEY, CDR2 SMNVEV (reference sequence). The CDR3 length is 15 residues. In nucleotides, the CDR3 is TGTGCCAGCAGTTTATGGGGGGCAACTAATGAAAAACTGTTTTTT. This codes for CASSLWGATNEKLFF.

This clonotype occurred a few times. The chain has TRBV15 and TRBJ2-1, with 7 bases that match TRBD1. The CDR3 contains 12 residues. V was clipped by 7 bases and J by 5 bases; unmatched bases: 2. Germline V lookup: CDR1 LNHNV, CDR2 YYDKDF (reference sequence). The CDR3 bases are TGTGCCACCACGGGACAGAACAATGAGCAGTTCTTC. Encoded protein: CATTGQNNEQFF.

There are a few counts of this clonotype. This sequence joins TRBV12-3 or TRBV12-4 and TRBJ1-1; a possible D gene is TRBD1 (5 bases). This CDR3 is 14 amino acids long. V shed 8 bases and J shed 11 bases, with 24 bases lying between them. CDR3 DNA: TGTGCCAGCGCCCTAGACGGGCGGGGACGGGTGGCTTTCTTT. Protein product: CASALDGRGRVAFF.

This clonotype has just a few counts. The chain couples TRBV7-2 to TRBJ2-7; TRBD2 might be the D (6 bases). The germline V gene encodes CDR1 SGHTA and CDR2 FQGNSA. The CDR3 has 13 residues. The V and J ends lost 5 bases and 5 bases respectively, with 13 bases between them. CDR3 loop: CASSPRGGNEQYF. Here the CDR3 DNA reads TGTGCCAGCAGCCCCCGAGGCGGGAACGAGCAGTACTTC.

This clonotype was counted at least ten times. The chain joins TRBV29-1 to TRBJ2-1; tentative D call: TRBD2 (6 bases). The germline gives CDR1 SQVTM, CDR2 ANQGSEA. The CDR3 spans 13 residues. V was trimmed by 2 bases and J by 8 bases, leaving 13 bases between them. CDR3 DNA sequence: TGCAGCGTTGAATCGGGAGAGGGTGATGAGCAGTTCTTC. The encoded protein is CSVESGEGDEQFF.

This clonotype was detected many times. The chain uses TRBV4-2 and TRBJ1-1; no clear D. Deletions cut 0 bases from V and 5 bases from J, with 13 bases between. The V gene's germline CDR1 is LGHNA and CDR2 YNFKEQ. CDR3 length: 15 residues. CDR3 nucleotide sequence: TGTGCCAGCAGCCAAGAGCCGATAACGGGAACTGAAGCTTTCTTT. Its translation is CASSQEPITGTEAFF.

This clonotype appeared many times. V is TRBV6-2 or TRBV6-3 and J is TRBJ1-6; D might be TRBD1 (5 bases). Germline V CDR1 and CDR2: MNHEY, SVGEGT. V was pared by 0 bases and J by 7 bases, with 7 bases between. There are 14 residues in the CDR3. CDR3: CASSYSGGNSPLHF. The CDR3 region has the DNA TGTGCCAGCAGTTACTCGGGGGGAAATTCACCCCTCCACTTT.

The chain has TRBV29-1 and TRBJ2-1; D could derive from TRBD1 or TRBD2 (5 bases each). The CDR3 extends over 13 amino acids. Germline V gene lookup returns CDR1 SQVTM and CDR2 ANQGSEA. Trimming stripped 7 bases from V and 2 bases from J, with 12 bases between. The CDR3 DNA is TGCAGCGCTATGGGACCTACCTACAATGAGCAGTTCTTC. It is translated as CSAMGPTYNEQFF.

This clonotype was seen many times. The chain carries TRBV20-1 and TRBJ2-3, with TRBD1 as a possible D gene (5 bases). The CDR3 covers 14 residues. Germline V gene data show CDR1 as DFQATT and CDR2 as SNEGSKA (reference sequence). V lost 4 bases and J lost 5, with 16 bases in between. The CDR3 reads CSAKGQPSGDTQYF. The CDR3 DNA follows: TGCAGTGCTAAGGGGCAGCCTTCGGGAGATACGCAGTATTTT.